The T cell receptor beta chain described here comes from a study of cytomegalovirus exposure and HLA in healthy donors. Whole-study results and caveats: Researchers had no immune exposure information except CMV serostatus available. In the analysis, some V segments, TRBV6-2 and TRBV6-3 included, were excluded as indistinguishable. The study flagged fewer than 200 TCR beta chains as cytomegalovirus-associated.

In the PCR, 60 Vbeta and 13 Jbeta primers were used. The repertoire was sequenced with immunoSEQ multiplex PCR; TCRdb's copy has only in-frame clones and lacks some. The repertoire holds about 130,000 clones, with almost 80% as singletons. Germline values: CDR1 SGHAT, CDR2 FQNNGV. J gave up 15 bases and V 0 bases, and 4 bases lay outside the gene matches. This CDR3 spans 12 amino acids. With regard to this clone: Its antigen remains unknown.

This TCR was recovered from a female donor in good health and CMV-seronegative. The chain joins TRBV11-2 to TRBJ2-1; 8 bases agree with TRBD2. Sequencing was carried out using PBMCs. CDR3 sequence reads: CASSLDGTRAFF. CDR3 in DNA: TGTGCCAGCAGCTTAGATGGGACTAGGGCGTTCTTC.